These 28 T cell receptor beta chains were sequenced from one sample in a study of cytomegalovirus exposure and HLA in healthy donors. With 60 Vbeta and 13 Jbeta primers, the PCR was carried out. TCRdb's copy holds only in-frame clones and misses some; the assay was immunoSEQ multiplex PCR. The sample carries approximately 51,000 clones, about four fifths recorded once. Material for sequencing was PBMCs. The source of these receptors is a boy younger than 18 in good health and CMV-seropositive.

The genes are TRBV5-1 and TRBJ1-3; a weak D match, TRBD1 (6 bases). CDR1 is SGHRS, CDR2 YFSETQ, per germline. V lost 5 bases, J lost 1 base, and 10 bases lay in between. The length of the CDR3 is 14 residues. CDR3 nucleotides: TGCGCCAGCAGACTTACAGGGTCTGGAAACACCATATATTTT. Encoded protein: CASRLTGSGNTIYF.

The chain is built from TRBV20-1 and TRBJ2-3; no definite D call. The CDR3 totals 11 residues. From germline, CDR1 is DFQATT and CDR2 SNEGSKA (reference sequence). V was pared by 4 bases and J by 10 bases, with 12 bases between. This CDR3 is CSANLVLAQYF. CDR3 in DNA: TGCAGTGCTAATCTAGTTCTGGCGCAGTATTTT.

The V gene is TRBV5-4, the J gene TRBJ1-1; 9 bases are shared with TRBD1. The CDR3 is 13 amino acids. The germline CDR1 and CDR2 sequences are SGHNT and YYREEE (reference sequence). V was clipped by 2 bases and J by 5 bases; unmatched bases: 1. The CDR3 here is CASSFGQGTEAFF. Written as DNA, the CDR3 is TGTGCCAGCAGCTTCGGACAGGGGACTGAAGCTTTCTTT.

V usage is TRBV27 and J usage is TRBJ1-1; D unresolved. The germline V and J ends were trimmed by 5 bases and 2 bases, with 9 bases remaining between them. Looked up from germline, CDR1 is MNHEY and CDR2 is SMNVEV (reference sequence). The CDR3 spans 13 residues. The CDR3 DNA is TGTGCCAGCAGTCGGGGAGGAAACACTGAAGCTTTCTTT. It specifies CASSRGGNTEAFF.

The chain carries TRBV4-1 and TRBJ2-7, with 9 bases identical to TRBD1. The CDR3 totals 14 residues. J gave up 3 bases and V 3 bases, and 3 bases lay outside the gene matches. CDR1 is MGHRA and CDR2 is YSYEKL in the germline V gene. The CDR3 here is CASSQTGGVYEQYF. The CDR3 DNA sequence: TGCGCCAGCAGCCAGACAGGGGGAGTCTACGAGCAGTACTTC.

The CDR3, as DNA: TGTGCCAGCAGTGGTGGGCTCACAGATACGCAGTATTTT. This encodes CASSGGLTDTQYF. The V gene is TRBV6-1, the J gene TRBJ2-3; D is unresolved. Trimming left V 4 bases short and J 2 bases short, with 7 bases between. Germline CDR1 is MNHNS and CDR2 is SASEGT. The CDR3 sequence is 13 residues long.

As to this clone: Compared with germline, one end of the junction differs, possibly owing to a read error. The chain employs TRBV19 and TRBJ2-7, with D uncertain. Germline loops: CDR1 LNHDA, CDR2 SQIVND (reference sequence). The CDR3 extends over 12 amino acids. CDR3 protein: CASRGVSHEQYF. CDR3 DNA sequence: TGTGCCAGTAGGGGCGTCTCCCACGAGCAGTACTTC. Variable domain in full (rest from reference TRBV19 and TRBJ2-7): DGGITQSPKYLFRKEGQNVTLSCEQNLNHDAMYWYRQDPGQGLRLIYYSQIVNDFQKGDIAEGYSVSREKKESFPLTVTSAQKNPTAFYLCASRGVSHEQYFGPGTRLTVT.

This clone was recorded only once. The chain has TRBV2 and TRBJ1-1, with 9 bases lining up with TRBD1. The length of the CDR3 is 17 residues. V dropped 7 bases and J dropped 7; count of bases not matched to a gene: 19. CDR1 is SNHLY and CDR2 is FYNNEI in the germline V gene. As DNA, the CDR3 is TGTGCCAGCAAAGGGGTGGGACAGGGCCGCCTAGAGATTGAAGCTTTCTTT. Its protein is CASKGVGQGRLEIEAFF.

This chain joins TRBV19 and TRBJ1-4; 9 bases agree with TRBD1. This CDR3 spans 14 amino acids. V gave up 4 bases and J gave up 6 bases; unmatched junction bases: 3. CDR1 is LNHDA, CDR2 SQIVND, per germline (reference sequence). As DNA, the CDR3 is TGTGCCAGTAGTAGGGACAGGGTAGATGAAAAACTGTTTTTT. Amino acid sequence: CASSRDRVDEKLFF. The full variable domain, completed using reference TRBV19 and TRBJ1-4, is DGGITQSPKYLFRKEGQNVTLSCEQNLNHDAMYWYRQDPGQGLRLIYYSQIVNDFQKGDIAEGYSVSREKKESFPLTVTSAQKNPTAFYLCASSRDRVDEKLFFGSGTQLSVL.

In this sample, this clone turned up once. The J gene is TRBJ1-2, the V gene TRBV5-1; D not certain. V shed 0 bases and J shed 6 bases, with 9 bases lying between them. This CDR3 is 13 amino acids long. Germline-derived CDR1 and CDR2 are SGHRS and YFSETQ. CDR3 protein: CASSLVPVDGYTF. The CDR3 region has the DNA TGCGCCAGCAGCTTGGTCCCAGTCGATGGCTACACCTTC. The variable domain in full, completed from reference TRBV5-1 and TRBJ1-2, reads KAGVTQTPRYLIKTRGQQVTLSCSPISGHRSVSWYQQTPGQGLQFLFEYFSETQRNKGNFPGRFSGRQFSNSRSEMNVSTLELGDSALYLCASSLVPVDGYTFGSGTRLTVV.

The chain has TRBV5-5 and TRBJ2-2; 13 nucleotides line up with TRBD2. This CDR3 has 17 residues. Germline V gene data show CDR1 as SGHKS and CDR2 as YYEKEE (reference sequence). V lost 4 bases to trimming and J lost 7 bases; unmatched junction nucleotides: 10. CDR3 in amino acids: CASSPLGTSGDDGELFF. CDR3 nucleotides: TGTGCCAGCAGCCCACTGGGGACTAGCGGGGATGACGGGGAGCTGTTTTTT.

Comments on this clone: At one of its ends the junction is not consistent with the germline gene, which may arise from a read error. CDR3 amino acids: CASSLKGQLKTEAFF. CDR3 nucleotide sequence: TGCGCCAGCAGCTTGAAGGGACAGCTGAAGACTGAAGCTTTCTTT. The V gene is TRBV5-1, the J gene TRBJ1-1; TRBD1 matches at 7 bases. Germline values: CDR1 SGHRS, CDR2 YFSETQ. There are 15 residues in the CDR3. The full variable domain, with the rest looked up from reference TRBV5-1 and TRBJ1-1, is KAGVTQTPRYLIKTRGQQVTLSCSPISGHRSVSWYQQTPGQGLQFLFEYFSETQRNKGNFPGRFSGRQFSNSRSEMNVSTLELGDSALYLCASSLKGQLKTEAFFGQGTRLTVV.

This chain joins TRBV7-9 and TRBJ1-1, with 8 bases identical to TRBD1. Germline CDR1 reads SEHNR; CDR2 reads FQNEAQ (reference sequence). The CDR3 length is 14 residues. J was trimmed by 6 bases and V by 1 base; bases with no gene match: 4. This chain's CDR3 is CASSLGTGKAEAFF. The CDR3 nucleotides read TGTGCCAGCAGCTTAGGGACAGGGAAGGCTGAAGCTTTCTTT.

The rearrangement links TRBV7-9 to TRBJ1-6; D gene ambiguous. The CDR3 consists of 12 residues. Germline V gene sequence: CDR1 SEHNR, CDR2 FQNEAQ (reference sequence). Trimming stripped 3 bases from V and 8 bases from J, with 5 bases between. For the CDR3, the DNA is TGTGCCAGCAGCTTCGGGGATTCACCCCTCCACTTT. This translates into CASSFGDSPLHF.

This clone has only a few counts. The V gene is TRBV4-1, the J gene TRBJ1-1; D gene uncertain. V was trimmed by 2 bases and J by 4 bases, leaving 17 bases between them. Germline CDR1 and CDR2: MGHRA and YSYEKL. The CDR3 contains 16 residues. CDR3 nucleotide sequence: TGCGCCAGCAGCCAAACCCCTCACGGAGGGCGCACTGAAGCTTTCTTT. As protein: CASSQTPHGGRTEAFF.

The V and J genes are TRBV6-1 and TRBJ1-5; 7 bases match TRBD1. V lost 7 bases, J lost 9 bases, and 3 bases stayed unmatched. CDR1 and CDR2 (germline): MNHNS, SASEGT. The CDR3 has 11 residues. The CDR3 DNA reads as TGTGCCAGCAAGACAGGGTGGCCCCAGCATTTT. It specifies CASKTGWPQHF.

The V call is TRBV7-9, the J call TRBJ2-7; 12 bases fit TRBD2. Germline V gene lookup returns CDR1 SEHNR and CDR2 FQNEAQ (reference sequence). This CDR3 comprises 14 residues. Trimming took 6 bases from V and 11 from J; bases not matched to a gene: 11. In nucleotides, the CDR3 is TGTGCCAGCAGTTCGACTAGCGGGAGCAGTTTTAAGTACTTC. Protein sequence: CASSSTSGSSFKYF.

The genes are TRBV5-1 and TRBJ2-1; 7 nucleotides agree with TRBD2. V was pared by 1 base and J by 2 bases, with 9 bases of the junction left unmatched. This CDR3 region has 17 residues. Germline V lookup: CDR1 SGHRS, CDR2 YFSETQ. The CDR3 nucleotides read TGCGCCAGCAGCTTGCCCCCTCCGGGGGGACCCTACAATGAGCAGTTCTTC. Translation gives CASSLPPPGGPYNEQFF.

The genes are TRBV25-1 and TRBJ1-6; D remains ambiguous. V lost 8 bases and J lost 6, with 17 bases in between. CDR3 length equals 15 residues. CDR1 and CDR2 from the germline V gene are MGHDK and SYGVNS. CDR3 protein: CASGRSPEGNSPLHF. Written as DNA, the CDR3 is TGTGCCAGCGGGCGAAGCCCCGAGGGTAATTCACCCCTCCACTTT.

This clone was recorded a few times. The V call is TRBV14, the J call TRBJ2-7; D is undetermined. CDR3 length: 12 residues. The germline CDR1 and CDR2 sequences are SGHDN and FVKESK. V was pared by 1 base and J by 4 bases, with 5 bases between. The chain's CDR3 is CASSQGGYEQYF. As DNA, the CDR3 is TGTGCCAGCAGCCAAGGAGGTTACGAGCAGTACTTC.

In this sample, this clone turned up once. The CDR3 protein is CASSQDQAYEQFF. The DNA of the CDR3 is TGCGCCAGCAGCCAAGATCAGGCGTATGAGCAGTTCTTC. The rearrangement uses TRBV4-1 and TRBJ2-1; D remains ambiguous. Germline lookup yields CDR1 MGHRA and CDR2 YSYEKL. The germline V and J ends were trimmed by 0 bases and 8 bases, with 8 bases remaining between them. This CDR3 has 13 amino acids.

V and J are TRBV27 and TRBJ2-1; D not certain. This CDR3 comprises 13 residues. Germline V CDR1 and CDR2: MNHEY, SMNVEV (reference sequence). V gave up 9 bases and J gave up 6 bases, with 15 bases separating them. CDR3 region: CASVGGATNEQFF. The DNA of the CDR3 is TGTGCCAGTGTAGGCGGTGCGACCAATGAGCAGTTCTTC.

The V and J genes are TRBV12-5 and TRBJ1-1; D is uncertain. Per the germline V gene, CDR1 is LGHNT and CDR2 is FRNRAP. The CDR3 totals 14 residues. V lost 5 bases to trimming and J lost 5 bases, with 15 bases between them. The CDR3, as DNA: TGTGCTAGTGGTGGCCCCGATCCGAGGACTGAAGCTTTCTTT. It specifies CASGGPDPRTEAFF.

The chain couples TRBV19 to TRBJ2-7, with D perhaps TRBD2 (5 bases). This CDR3 contains 13 residues. Looked up from germline, CDR1 is LNHDA and CDR2 is SQIVND (reference sequence). V lost 8 bases, J lost 6 bases, and 17 bases lay in between. The CDR3 loop reads CASSGRRVGEQYF. The CDR3 DNA is TGTGCCAGTTCGGGAAGACGGGTCGGCGAGCAGTACTTC.

The chain is built from TRBV4-1 and TRBJ1-1; D remains ambiguous. V was trimmed by 0 bases and J by 8 bases, leaving 10 bases between them. From germline, CDR1 is MGHRA and CDR2 YSYEKL. This CDR3 has 13 amino acids. The CDR3 sequence is CASSQDWHEEAFF. The CDR3 nucleotides are TGCGCCAGCAGCCAAGATTGGCATGAAGAAGCTTTCTTT.

V gene TRBV28 combines with J gene TRBJ1-2; no clear D. Per germline, CDR1 MDHEN and CDR2 SYDVKM. V lost 3 bases and J lost 4, with 12 bases in between. This CDR3 has 14 amino acids. CDR3 protein: CASSFGLGVYGYTF. The CDR3 nucleotides are TGTGCCAGCAGTTTCGGCCTGGGCGTCTATGGCTACACCTTC.

V and J are TRBV2 and TRBJ1-5; D remains ambiguous. Germline V lookup: CDR1 SNHLY, CDR2 FYNNEI. V lost 8 bases to trimming and J lost 4 bases, with 12 bases between them. The CDR3 totals 13 residues. CDR3 loop: CASSGQLNQPQHF. CDR3 in DNA: TGTGCCAGCTCTGGGCAGTTAAATCAGCCCCAGCATTTT.

Written as DNA, the CDR3 is TGCGCCAGCAGCCAGCTGGCCGGACAGCTCTATGGCTACACCTTC. Translated, it gives CASSQLAGQLYGYTF. V and J are TRBV4-1 and TRBJ1-2; D might be TRBD1 (6 bases). Between the trimmed V and J ends, which lost 3 bases and 4 bases, there was a span of 15 bases. CDR1 and CDR2 from the germline V gene are MGHRA and YSYEKL. The CDR3 spans 15 residues.